A single sample is the source of the 29 T cell receptor beta chains below, sequenced in a study of T cell clonality in common variable immunodeficiency. Sequenced by immunoSEQ multiplex PCR; TCRdb stores in-frame clones only, minus some. The sample gives roughly 58,000 clones, none seen only once, and the top ten clones hold under 0.9%. Material for sequencing was peripheral blood mononuclear cells. These receptors originate from a person between 18 and 75 years old in good health.

This clone was seen repeatedly, ten times or more. From the germline J gene comes the end of the CDR3, since the read stops 3 residues before it. The chain recombines TRBV19 with TRBJ2-5, with 8 positions matching TRBD2. This CDR3 is built from 15 residues. The germline V gene encodes CDR1 LNHDA and CDR2 SQIVND (reference sequence). V shed 5 bases, J shed 5 bases, and the junction held 10 bases outside the gene matches. The DNA read from the CDR3 is TGTGCCAGTAGTCTTGGACTAGCTACAGGCGAGACC. Its protein product is CASSLGLATGET. The complete CDR3 sequence is CASSLGLATGETQYF.

This clone has a count of ten or more. The CDR3 sequence is CASSRTGRNYGYTF. The sequenced CDR3 bases are TGTGCCAGCTCAAGGACAGGGAGGAACTATGGC. The chain carries TRBV11-2 and TRBJ1-2, with TRBD1 matching over 8 bases. Read sequence stops 3 residues before the CDR3 end, and the germline J gene provides the missing end. Germline loops: CDR1 SGHAT, CDR2 FQNNGV. V gave up 8 bases and J gave up 2 bases; unmatched junction bases: 7. The CDR3 is 14 residues long. The variable domain in full, with the rest retrieved from reference TRBV11-2 and TRBJ1-2, is EAGVAQSPRYKIIEKRQSVAFWCNPISGHATLYWYQQILGQGPKLLIQFQNNGVVDDSQLPKDRFSAERLKGVDSTLKIQPAKLEDSAVYLCASSRTGRNYGYTFGSGTRLTVV.

There are many counts of this clone. The sequence runs out 3 residues before the end of the CDR3; the remainder is reconstructed from the germline J gene. The rearrangement links TRBV6-1 to TRBJ1-2, with 9 nucleotides matching TRBD1. The CDR3 sequence is 15 residues long. J was trimmed by 2 bases and V by 3 bases; bases with no gene match: 4. Germline V gene lookup returns CDR1 MNHNS and CDR2 SASEGT. The CDR3 loop is CASSDAGQGNYGYTF. Partial CDR3 DNA: TGTGCCAGCAGTGATGCCGGACAGGGGAACTATGGC.

Notes on this clone: The read halts 3 residues ahead of the CDR3 end, with the missing end drawn from the germline J gene. The rearrangement links TRBV2 to TRBJ2-7, with a tentative D call TRBD2 (5 bases). CDR3 length equals 12 residues. V lost 6 bases and J 3 bases, leaving 9 bases between the germline ends. Germline V gene sequence: CDR1 SNHLY, CDR2 FYNNEI. Here the CDR3 reads CASRGEGYEQYF. Partial CDR3 DNA: TGTGCCAGCAGGGGTGAGGGCTACGAG.

This clone was recorded at least ten times. The CDR3 end is not reached by the read, which stops 3 residues before it; the germline J gene fills it in. The chain recombines TRBV24-1 with TRBJ1-5; possible D gene TRBD1, 6 bases. V lost 12 bases and J 7 bases, leaving 21 bases between the germline ends. The length of the CDR3 is 14 residues. The V gene's germline CDR1 is KGHDR and CDR2 SFDVKD. CDR3 DNA, as far as it was read: TGTGCCGCCTTTAACAGGAGGCAGGGGCAGCCC. This translates into CAAFNRRQGQP. The whole CDR3 protein is CAAFNRRQGQPQHF.

In the case of this clone: The DNA ends 3 residues before the CDR3 does, and the rest of the CDR3 is filled in from the germline J gene. This chain uses TRBV5-1 with TRBJ1-3; D is unresolved. Germline CDR1 SGHRS, CDR2 YFSETQ. The CDR3 extends over 15 amino acids. The V and J ends lost 4 bases and 0 bases respectively, with 11 bases between them. CDR3 sequence: CASSPQASSGNTIYF. CDR3 DNA (partial): TGCGCCAGCAGCCCTCAAGCGAGCTCTGGAAACACC.

This clone occurred many times. The CDR3 bases that were read are TGTGCCAGCAGCTTAAACCAACGGTTCAACACC. Amino acids: CASSLNQRFNT. The CDR3 in its entirety is CASSLNQRFNTIYF. The J gene is TRBJ1-3, the V gene TRBV7-2, with D unclear. The missing CDR3 end, 3 residues past where the read stops, is filled in from the germline J gene. Germline V gene sequence: CDR1 SGHTA, CDR2 FQGNSA. The CDR3 is 14 residues long. The V gene lost 2 bases and the J gene lost 7 bases, with 12 bases spanning the gap.

In its sample, this clone was seen many times. The sequence runs out 3 residues before the end of the CDR3; the remainder is reconstructed from the germline J gene. The gene calls are TRBV20-1 and TRBJ2-2; perhaps TRBD2 as D (6 bases). The CDR3 loop spans 13 amino acids. V was shortened by 6 bases and J by 8 bases, with 16 bases between the two germline ends. The germline V gene encodes CDR1 DFQATT and CDR2 SNEGSKA (reference sequence). The CDR3 bases that were read are TGCAGTGCGCGGACTACCTCCGATGGGGAG. Translation: CSARTTSDGE. The whole CDR3 is CSARTTSDGELFF.

In this sample, this clone turned up many times. The missing CDR3 end, 3 residues past where the read stops, is filled in from the germline J gene. This chain uses TRBV5-1 with TRBJ2-7; 9 nucleotides line up with TRBD1. The CDR3 has 15 amino acids. The germline CDR1 and CDR2 sequences are SGHRS and YFSETQ. The junction had 11 bases not matched to a gene; V was cut back by 4 bases and J by 6 bases. CDR3 DNA, as far as it was read: TGCGCCAGCAGCATCCGGACAGGGGAAGTAGGCGAG. Protein sequence: CASSIRTGEVGE. The CDR3 reads in full as CASSIRTGEVGEQYF.

This clone was recorded at least ten times. The missing CDR3 end, 3 residues past where the read stops, is filled in from the germline J gene. V gene TRBV7-2 combines with J gene TRBJ2-3, with 12 bases identical to TRBD2. Germline V gene sequence: CDR1 SGHTA, CDR2 FQGNSA. Losses at the gene ends were 4 bases for V and 5 bases for J; bases not matched to a gene: 4. The CDR3 runs 15 residues. CDR3 loop: CASSSSGGAIDTQYF. CDR3 bases read: TGTGCCAGCAGCTCTAGCGGGGGGGCTATAGATACG. Full variable domain (missing parts from reference TRBV7-2 and TRBJ2-3): GAGVSQSPSNKVTEKGKDVELRCDPISGHTALYWYRQSLGQGLEFLIYFQGNSAPDKSGLPSDRFSAERTGGSVSTLTIQRTQQEDSAVYLCASSSSGGAIDTQYFGPGTRLTVL.

This clone was seen at least ten times. The CDR3 end lies 3 residues beyond the end of the read and is filled in from the germline J gene. V usage is TRBV18 and J usage is TRBJ2-3; TRBD1 agrees at 7 bases. This CDR3 region has 15 residues. With 4 bases clipped from V and 3 bases from J, the junction kept 7 bases outside the gene matches. Germline V gene data show CDR1 as KGHSH and CDR2 as LQKENI. The CDR3 is CASSLTGDVTDTQYF. The CDR3 DNA, read in part, is TGTGCCAGCTCACTAACAGGGGATGTAACAGATACG.

This clone was counted at least ten times. The read stops 3 residues short of the end of the CDR3; the missing end is completed from the germline J gene. The rearrangement uses TRBV19 and TRBJ2-1; TRBD2 matches at 12 bases. V lost 10 bases, J lost 9 bases, and 10 bases stayed unmatched. This CDR3 is built from 14 residues. Germline V lookup: CDR1 LNHDA, CDR2 SQIVND (reference sequence). The CDR3 sequence: CATQSSSGRGEQFF. The covered CDR3 bases are TGTGCCACCCAGAGTTCTAGCGGGAGGGGTGAG.

This clone was counted many times. The CDR3 end lies 3 residues beyond the end of the read and is filled in from the germline J gene. The J gene is TRBJ1-4, the V gene TRBV28; D is unresolved. CDR3 size: 14 residues. V was clipped by 1 base and J by 7 bases, with 10 bases between them. The germline gives CDR1 MDHEN, CDR2 SYDVKM. This CDR3 is CASSLSQESEKLFF. CDR3 bases read: TGTGCCAGCAGTTTATCCCAGGAAAGTGAAAAA.

This clone was observed at least ten times. The read stops 3 residues short of the end of the CDR3; the missing end is completed from the germline J gene. The chain uses TRBV20-1 and TRBJ1-5; TRBD1 matches 7 bases. V gave up 0 bases and J gave up 3 bases; unmatched junction bases: 2. Germline CDR1 and CDR2: DFQATT and SNEGSKA (reference sequence). The CDR3 contains 14 residues. CDR3 sequence: CSARDRGPNQPQHF. CDR3 bases read: TGCAGTGCTAGAGATAGGGGGCCCAATCAGCCC.

This clone was counted at least ten times. The read comes to an end 3 residues before the CDR3 does, leaving the germline J gene to fill in the end. This chain joins TRBV5-1 and TRBJ2-5; a possible D gene is TRBD1 (7 bases). Germline CDR1 SGHRS, CDR2 YFSETQ. V was clipped by 4 bases and J by 5 bases, with 18 bases between them. The CDR3 extends over 15 amino acids. CDR3 DNA (partial): TGCGCCAGCAGCGTGACCACAGGGGCGGGGGAGACC. Protein: CASSVTTGAGET. The full CDR3 reads CASSVTTGAGETQYF.

This clone came up many times. The CDR3 DNA, read in part, is TGTGCCAGCAGTGTCTCGCGCGGACTCGACTATGGC. Translated, it gives CASSVSRGLDYG. The whole CDR3 sequence reads CASSVSRGLDYGYTF. The genes are TRBV6-1 and TRBJ1-2; D not resolved. Read coverage stops 3 residues before the CDR3 terminus; the germline J gene supplies the remainder. The CDR3 loop spans 15 amino acids. The V and J ends lost 4 bases and 3 bases respectively, with 15 bases between them. Per the germline V gene, CDR1 is MNHNS and CDR2 is SASEGT.

This clone was picked up a small number of times. Partial CDR3 DNA: TGTGCCTGGAGTCGGGACAGGCCCCAAGGT. Amino acid sequence: CAWSRDRPQG. The full CDR3 protein is CAWSRDRPQGQYF. This sequence joins TRBV30 and TRBJ2-4; 8 nucleotides line up with TRBD1. The sequence runs out 3 residues before the end of the CDR3; the remainder is reconstructed from the germline J gene. CDR1 and CDR2 from the germline V gene are GTSNPN and SVGIG (reference sequence). This CDR3 spans 13 amino acids.

This clone was counted at least ten times. The CDR3 end lies 3 residues beyond the end of the read and is filled in from the germline J gene. The J gene is TRBJ1-2, the V gene TRBV10-3, with 7 bases lining up with TRBD1. Germline loops: CDR1 ENHRY, CDR2 SYGVKD. The CDR3 has 11 amino acids. Trimming removed 10 bases from V and 2 bases from J; junction bases left unmatched: 1. The CDR3 DNA, read in part, is TGTGCCACACAGGGGAACTATGGC. Protein product: CATQGNYG. The complete CDR3 reads CATQGNYGYTF.

This clone was seen at least ten times. The read ends 3 residues before the CDR3 terminus; that terminus is restored from the germline J gene. The J gene is TRBJ2-1, the V gene TRBV12-3 or TRBV12-4, with TRBD2 matching 8 bases. The CDR3 totals 15 residues. V dropped 6 bases and J dropped 0; count of bases not matched to a gene: 4. Partial CDR3 DNA: TGTGCCAGCAGCATAGCGGGGAGCTCCTACAATGAG. Translating it yields CASSIAGSSYNE. The entire CDR3 sequence reads CASSIAGSSYNEQFF.

The table lists this clone with many counts. One junction end does not reproduce the germline sequence, and a read error may be involved. The read terminates 3 residues before the CDR3 end, so the remaining end is supplied by the germline J gene. The chain links TRBV20-1 to TRBJ2-2, with 10 bases matching TRBD1. CDR1 is DFQATT, CDR2 SNEGSKA, per germline (reference sequence). This CDR3 is built from 11 residues. The DNA read from the CDR3 is TGCAGTGCTAGAGGGACAGGGGGG. Its translation: CSARGTGG. In full, the CDR3 is CSARGTGGLFF.

Many counts were recorded for this clone. The missing CDR3 end, 3 residues past where the read stops, is filled in from the germline J gene. The genes are TRBV5-1 and TRBJ2-3; 7 bases fit TRBD2. Germline loops: CDR1 SGHRS, CDR2 YFSETQ. The V gene end was trimmed by 3 bases and the J gene end by 0 bases; junction bases not matched to a gene: 4. The CDR3 length is 15 residues. The sequenced CDR3 bases are TGCGCCAGCAGCTCCTCGACTAGCAGCACAGATACG. Encoded protein: CASSSSTSSTDT. The CDR3 as a whole reads CASSSSTSSTDTQYF.

This clone has at least ten counts. The CDR3 sequence is CASSLAGEANEKLFF. Incomplete CDR3 DNA: TGTGCCAGCAGCTTGGCCGGGGAAGCTAATGAAAAG. The V call is TRBV5-4, the J call TRBJ2-2, with a tentative D call TRBD2 (5 bases). Sequencing ends 3 residues short of the CDR3 end; the germline J gene provides the rest. Germline V gene lookup returns CDR1 SGHNT and CDR2 YYREEE (reference sequence). This CDR3 has 15 amino acids.

This clone was observed many times. The sequenced CDR3 bases are TGTGCCAGCTCGGTGGGACAGGGGAACACCTACGAG. Protein product: CASSVGQGNTYE. In full, the CDR3 reads CASSVGQGNTYEQYF. The chain joins TRBV18 to TRBJ2-7, with 10 bases that match TRBD1. Read sequence stops 3 residues before the CDR3 end, and the germline J gene provides the missing end. The CDR3 totals 15 residues. Germline V CDR1 and CDR2: KGHSH, LQKENI. Losses at the gene ends were 6 bases for V and 2 bases for J; bases not matched to a gene: 7.

This clone was counted only a few times. The read terminates 3 residues ahead of where the CDR3 ends, so the germline J gene completes it. The chain employs TRBV19 and TRBJ2-3; either TRBD1 or TRBD2 may supply D (5 bases each). The germline V gene encodes CDR1 LNHDA and CDR2 SQIVND (reference sequence). This CDR3 is 13 amino acids long. CDR3 DNA (partial): TGTGCCAGTATTGATTCCAGCAGGGAGACG. Encoded protein: CASIDSSRET. Given in full, the CDR3 is CASIDSSRETQYF.

This clone was detected ten times or more. The sequenced fragment ends 3 residues before the CDR3 boundary, so the rest is inferred from the germline J gene. V and J are TRBV7-9 and TRBJ2-7; the D gene is possibly TRBD1 (5 bases). Trimming removed 3 bases from V and 4 bases from J, with 7 bases in between. Looked up from germline, CDR1 is SEHNR and CDR2 is FQNEAQ (reference sequence). This CDR3 region has 12 residues. The CDR3 here is CASSFTGYEQYF. The CDR3 DNA, read in part, is TGTGCCAGCAGCTTCACAGGATACGAG.

This clone was counted many times. The CDR3 extends 3 residues past the end of the read, so its final part is completed from the germline J gene. The rearrangement links TRBV5-1 to TRBJ2-2; 11 bases are shared with TRBD1. Germline V gene sequence: CDR1 SGHRS, CDR2 YFSETQ. This CDR3 has 19 residues. Losses at the gene ends were 1 base for V and 6 bases for J; bases not matched to a gene: 14. CDR3 DNA, as far as it was read: TGCGCCAGCAGCTTGTTGCGTTTGTTCCGGACAGGGGGCTCCGGGGAG. This codes for CASSLLRLFRTGGSGE. The whole CDR3 protein is CASSLLRLFRTGGSGELFF.

Ten or more counts support this clone. The read gets to within 3 residues of the CDR3 end, and the germline J gene fills in the rest. The same CDR3 is also encoded by other DNA sequences in this sample. The rearrangement uses TRBV6-2 or TRBV6-3 and TRBJ1-1; D perhaps matches TRBD1 (5 bases). Germline values: CDR1 MNHEY, CDR2 SVGEGT. Trimming left V 5 bases short and J 4 bases short, with 17 bases between. The CDR3 has 15 amino acids. Partial CDR3 DNA: TGTGCCAGCAGTCCAGCCGGGCGCGGGGGCACTGAA. Residues: CASSPAGRGGTE. The entire CDR3 reads CASSPAGRGGTEAFF.

This clone was seen repeatedly, ten times or more. The read is 3 residues too short to cover the CDR3 end, so that end is filled in from the germline J gene. The chain has TRBV5-1 and TRBJ1-1, with 7 bases lining up with TRBD1. From germline, CDR1 is SGHRS and CDR2 YFSETQ. CDR3 length: 15 residues. The J segment lost 1 base and the V segment lost 3 bases, leaving 6 bases of the junction unmatched. The CDR3: CASSSETGWNTEAFF. Partial CDR3 DNA: TGCGCCAGCAGCTCCGAGACAGGGTGGAACACTGAA. The full variable domain, its missing parts supplied by reference TRBV5-1 and TRBJ1-1, is KAGVTQTPRYLIKTRGQQVTLSCSPISGHRSVSWYQQTPGQGLQFLFEYFSETQRNKGNFPGRFSGRQFSNSRSEMNVSTLELGDSALYLCASSSETGWNTEAFFGQGTRLTVV.

The sample holds many counts of this clone. The CDR3 is cut off 3 residues early in the read; its end comes from the germline J gene. The rearrangement joins TRBV5-5 to TRBJ1-6; D may be TRBD1 (6 bases). The CDR3 totals 15 residues. Trimming took off 3 bases at V and 9 bases at J, with 16 bases between the two ends. In germline, CDR1 is SGHKS, CDR2 YYEKEE (reference sequence). The DNA read from the CDR3 is TGTGCCAGCAGCTACGCCGGGACAACTGCTTCACCC. It translates to CASSYAGTTASP. The CDR3 in its entirety is CASSYAGTTASPLHF.